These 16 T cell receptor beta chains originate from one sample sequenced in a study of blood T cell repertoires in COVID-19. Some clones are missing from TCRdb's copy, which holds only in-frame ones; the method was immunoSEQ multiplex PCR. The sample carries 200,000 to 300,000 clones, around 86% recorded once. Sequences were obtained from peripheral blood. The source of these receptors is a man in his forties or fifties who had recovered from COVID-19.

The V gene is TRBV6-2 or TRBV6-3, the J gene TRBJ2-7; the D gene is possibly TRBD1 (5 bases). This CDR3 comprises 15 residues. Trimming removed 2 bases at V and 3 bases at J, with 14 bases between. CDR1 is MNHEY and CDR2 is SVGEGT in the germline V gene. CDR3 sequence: CASSYTVLRGYEQYF. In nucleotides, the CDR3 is TGTGCCAGCAGTTACACAGTTTTAAGGGGCTACGAGCAGTACTTC.

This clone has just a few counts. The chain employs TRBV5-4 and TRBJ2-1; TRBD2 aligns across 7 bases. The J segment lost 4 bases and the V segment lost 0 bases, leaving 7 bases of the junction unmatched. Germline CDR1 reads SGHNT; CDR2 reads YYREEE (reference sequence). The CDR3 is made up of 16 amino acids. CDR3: CASSLGLAVNYNEQFF. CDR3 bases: TGTGCCAGCAGCTTGGGGCTAGCGGTCAATTACAATGAGCAGTTCTTC.

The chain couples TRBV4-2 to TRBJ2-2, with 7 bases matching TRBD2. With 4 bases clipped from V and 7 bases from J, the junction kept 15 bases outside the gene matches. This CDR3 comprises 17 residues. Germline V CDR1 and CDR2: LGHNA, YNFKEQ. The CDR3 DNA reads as TGTGCCAGCAGCCGACCATTAGCGGGTGGAGCGGGCGGGGAGCTGTTTTTT. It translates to CASSRPLAGGAGGELFF.

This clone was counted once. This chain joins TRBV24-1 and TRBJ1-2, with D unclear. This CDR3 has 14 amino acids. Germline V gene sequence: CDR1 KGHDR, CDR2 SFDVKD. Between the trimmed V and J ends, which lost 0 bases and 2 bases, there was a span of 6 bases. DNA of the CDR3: TGTGCCACCAGTGATTTGTCCAGAAACTATGGCTACACCTTC. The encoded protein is CATSDLSRNYGYTF.

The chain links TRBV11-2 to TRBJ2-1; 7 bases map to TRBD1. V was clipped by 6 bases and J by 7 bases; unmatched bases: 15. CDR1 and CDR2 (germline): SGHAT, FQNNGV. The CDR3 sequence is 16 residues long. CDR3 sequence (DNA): TGTGCCAGCAGGGGGCTGAGACAGGGCCCACAGAATGAGCAGTTCTTC. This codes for CASRGLRQGPQNEQFF.

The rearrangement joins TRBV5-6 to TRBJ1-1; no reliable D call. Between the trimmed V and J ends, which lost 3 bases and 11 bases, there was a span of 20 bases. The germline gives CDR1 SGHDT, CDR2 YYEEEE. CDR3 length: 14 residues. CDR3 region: CASSSSWTGTGAFF. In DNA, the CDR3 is TGTGCCAGCAGCTCTAGCTGGACTGGAACGGGCGCTTTCTTT.

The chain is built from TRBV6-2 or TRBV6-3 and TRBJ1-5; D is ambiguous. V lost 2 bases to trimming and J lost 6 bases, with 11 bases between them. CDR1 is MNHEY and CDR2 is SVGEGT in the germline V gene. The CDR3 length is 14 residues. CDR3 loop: CASSYRDIGQPQHF. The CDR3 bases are TGTGCCAGCAGTTACAGAGACATTGGTCAGCCCCAGCATTTT.

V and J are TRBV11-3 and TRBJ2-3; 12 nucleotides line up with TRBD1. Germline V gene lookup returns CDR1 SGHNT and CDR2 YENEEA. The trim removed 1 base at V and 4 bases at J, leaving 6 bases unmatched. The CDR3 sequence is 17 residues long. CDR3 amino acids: CASSLGMGQGAADTQYF. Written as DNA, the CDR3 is TGTGCCAGCAGCTTAGGAATGGGACAGGGGGCCGCAGATACGCAGTATTTT. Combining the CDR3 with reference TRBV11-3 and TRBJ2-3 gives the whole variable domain EAGVVQSPRYKIIEKKQPVAFWCNPISGHNTLYWYLQNLGQGPELLIRYENEEAVDDSQLPKDRFSAERLKGVDSTLKIQPAELGDSAVYLCASSLGMGQGAADTQYFGPGTRLTVL.

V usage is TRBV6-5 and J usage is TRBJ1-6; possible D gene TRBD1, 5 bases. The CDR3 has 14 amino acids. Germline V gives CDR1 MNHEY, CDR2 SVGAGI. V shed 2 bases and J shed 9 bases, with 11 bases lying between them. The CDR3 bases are TGTGCCAGCAGTTACGGGGCAGACGGTTCACCCCTCCACTTT. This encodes CASSYGADGSPLHF.

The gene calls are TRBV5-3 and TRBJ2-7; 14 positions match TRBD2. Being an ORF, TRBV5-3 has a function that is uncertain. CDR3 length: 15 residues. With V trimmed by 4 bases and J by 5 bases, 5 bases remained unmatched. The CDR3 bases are TGTGCCAGAAGCGGACTAGCGGGAGGCCAGGACGAGCAGTACTTC. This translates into CARSGLAGGQDEQYF.

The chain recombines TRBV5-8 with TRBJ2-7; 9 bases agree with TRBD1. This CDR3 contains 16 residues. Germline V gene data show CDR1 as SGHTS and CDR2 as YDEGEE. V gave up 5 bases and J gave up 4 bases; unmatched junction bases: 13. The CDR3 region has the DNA TGTGCCAGCAGTTACAATTTGGGGACAGGGAGTTACGAGCAGTACTTC. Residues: CASSYNLGTGSYEQYF.

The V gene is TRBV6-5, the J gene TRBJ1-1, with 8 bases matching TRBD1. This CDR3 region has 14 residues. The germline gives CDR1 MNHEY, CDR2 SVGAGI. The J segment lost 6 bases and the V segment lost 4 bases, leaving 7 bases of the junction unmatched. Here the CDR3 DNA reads TGTGCCAGCAGTTCGGAAGGACAGGGTGCTGAAGCTTTCTTT. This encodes CASSSEGQGAEAFF.

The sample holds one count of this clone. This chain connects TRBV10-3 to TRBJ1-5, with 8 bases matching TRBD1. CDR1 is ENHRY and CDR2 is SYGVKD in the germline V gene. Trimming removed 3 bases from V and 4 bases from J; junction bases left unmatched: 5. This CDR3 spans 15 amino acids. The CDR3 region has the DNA TGTGCCATCAGTGATGAGGACAGGGTGAATCAGCCCCAGCATTTT. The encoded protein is CAISDEDRVNQPQHF.

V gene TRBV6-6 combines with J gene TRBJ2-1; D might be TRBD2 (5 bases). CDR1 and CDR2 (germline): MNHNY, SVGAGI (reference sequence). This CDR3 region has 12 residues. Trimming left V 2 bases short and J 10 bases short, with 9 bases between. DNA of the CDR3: TGTGCCAGCAGTTACATCCGGGGAGAGCAGTTCTTC. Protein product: CASSYIRGEQFF.

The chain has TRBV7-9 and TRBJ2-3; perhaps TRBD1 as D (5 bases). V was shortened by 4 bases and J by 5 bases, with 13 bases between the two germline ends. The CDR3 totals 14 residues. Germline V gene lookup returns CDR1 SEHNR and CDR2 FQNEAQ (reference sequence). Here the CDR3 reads CASSYYGAIDTQYF. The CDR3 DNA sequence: TGTGCCAGCAGCTATTATGGGGCGATAGATACGCAGTATTTT.

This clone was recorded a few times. Written as DNA, the CDR3 is TGTGCCAGCAGTTTCTCAGATGGCACTGAAGCTTTCTTT. The encoded protein is CASSFSDGTEAFF. The chain employs TRBV28 and TRBJ1-1; D gene uncertain. Germline CDR1 and CDR2: MDHEN and SYDVKM. This CDR3 contains 13 residues. Trimming shortened V by 3 bases and J by 4 bases, and 9 bases separated the two germline ends.